This T cell receptor beta chain was recorded in a study of OX40 agonist ivuxolimab in advanced cancers. V was trimmed by 8 bases and J by 0 bases, leaving 19 bases between them. This CDR3 is built from 16 residues. CDR1 and CDR2 (germline): MDHEN, SYDVKM. Here immunoSEQ multiplex PCR was the method, and the copy in TCRdb shows in-frame clones only, minus some. Altogether about 160,000 clones are present, 94% being singletons, with the ten largest covering about 0.31%. Material: CD4+ or CD8+ T cells sorted from blood, obtained in a trial of the OX40 agonist ivuxolimab. The sequence was collected from an adult with an advanced solid tumor such as melanoma, head and neck, liver or kidney cancer. This chain links TRBV28 with TRBJ1-1, with D tentatively TRBD1 (6 bases). CDR3 sequence: CASSAAGQPMNTEAFF. In DNA, the CDR3 is TGTGCCAGCTCTGCGGCCGGACAGCCCATGAACACTGAAGCTTTCTTT. The variable domain in full, with the rest retrieved from reference TRBV28 and TRBJ1-1, is DVKVTQSSRYLVKRTGEKVFLECVQDMDHENMFWYRQDPGLGLRLIYFSYDVKMKEKGDIPEGYSVSREKKERFSLILESASTNQTSMYLCASSAAGQPMNTEAFFGQGTRLTVV.